This T cell receptor beta chain stems from a study of CD8 T cells in ankylosing spondylitis. Study-wide points: In ankylosing spondylitis patients, matched synovial fluid reportedly showed significant enrichment of disease-linked clones.

Each TCR beta library was made by quantitative 5'-RACE that incorporated molecular barcodes. MiXCR, run by TCRdb on the 5' RACE reads, gives a single entry per CDR3 protein. In the table there are some 240,000 distinct CDR3 sequences, around 25% of which are singletons. This CDR3 is built from 14 residues. V lost 7 bases, J lost 0 bases, and 12 bases lay in between. The germline V gene encodes CDR1 DFQATT and CDR2 SNEGSKA (reference sequence). Only a few counts were recorded for this clonotype. The antigen remains undetermined. The TCR sequence derives from a male donor with ankylosing spondylitis or in good health (not recorded which). This chain links TRBV20-1 with TRBJ2-2; D unresolved. Sequencing was carried out using blood, either unsorted or a sorted T cell fraction (not recorded which). Here the CDR3 DNA reads TGCAGTGTTACAAGGAGAGCGAACACCGGGGAGCTGTTTTTT. Residues: CSVTRRANTGELFF.